This T cell receptor beta chain was sequenced in a study of shared clonotypes between healthy human individuals. Findings and caveats of the study: The study generally estimated greater richness for naive than memory subsets. Generation probabilities of non-shared clonotypes were lower (relative to those shared by all four donors).

Libraries were prepared by immunoSEQ multiplex PCR; TCRdb keeps only in-frame clonotypes and omits some of them. Of around 1,900,000 clones listed, around 93% are singletons. The CDR3 spans 15 residues. CDR1 is SGHKS, CDR2 YYEKEE, per germline (reference sequence). The V end lost 0 bases, the J end lost 0 bases, and 9 bases lay between the germline ends. Naive CD8 cells lacked CD45RO and underwent positive selection for CCR7, leaving out terminally differentiated effector memory CD45RA+ cells. None of the donors, who were healthy HIV-negative adults, had recently had acute infections or vaccinations. About this clone: Its target is unknown.

Material for sequencing was naive CD8+ T cells from PBMCs. The rearrangement uses TRBV5-5 and TRBJ1-1; weak D call: TRBD1 (6 bases). The origin of this receptor is a man younger than 35 in good health. Some clones in this sample may be carry-over from other donors' samples. In nucleotides, the CDR3 is TGTGCCAGCAGCTTGGATTGGGGGCTGAACACTGAAGCTTTCTTT. Protein: CASSLDWGLNTEAFF.